This TCR beta chain appears in the sequencing data of a study of Tregs in tolerant kidney transplant recipients. Study-wide results and caveats: Few patients were studied, so findings need validation in larger groups. Biological reproducibility was not directly addressed, but technical replication error appeared minimal.

A note on this clone: Its antigen is not known.

The germline V gene encodes CDR1 SNHLY and CDR2 FYNNEI. V was clipped by 3 bases and J by 4 bases, with 12 bases between them. This CDR3 has 14 amino acids. Unstimulated Tregs (CD4+CD25+CD127-) and CD4+CD25- non-Tregs were sorted from PBMCs. Generated by immunoSEQ multiplex PCR, the TCRdb table keeps only in-frame clones and is missing some. The repertoire includes some 250,000 clones, 84% of them detected once, and around 0.61% sits in the top ten. This sequence joins TRBV2 and TRBJ1-1, with D perhaps matching TRBD1 (5 bases). This receptor was identified in a human donor in good health. The sample comprised CD4+ T cells from blood. This chain's CDR3 is CASSDWDVGTEAFF. As DNA, the CDR3 is TGTGCCAGCAGTGATTGGGACGTCGGCACTGAAGCTTTCTTT.